One and the same sample provided the 30 T cell receptor beta chains below, sequenced in a study of T cell changes during pregnancy in multiple sclerosis. This table comes from immunoSEQ multiplex PCR, and its TCRdb copy is limited to in-frame clones, with some not included. Of about 80,000 clones detected, roughly 94% appear once; the ten largest clones hold 1.4% to 1.5%. This specimen consisted of peripheral blood, obtained before pregnancy. The receptors shown here come from a female donor with multiple sclerosis, enrolled in a pregnancy study.

The rearrangement uses TRBV27 and TRBJ2-7; D might be TRBD1 (6 bases). This CDR3 spans 17 amino acids. The V and J ends lost 6 bases and 3 bases respectively, with 24 bases between them. Germline loops: CDR1 MNHEY, CDR2 SMNVEV (reference sequence). DNA for the CDR3: TGTGCCAGCAGGCATCCGCGAGGGGGTCGGGGCCACTACGAGCAGTACTTC. Residues: CASRHPRGGRGHYEQYF.

The J gene is TRBJ1-5, the V gene TRBV6-1; 7 bases align to TRBD1. The germline CDR1 and CDR2 sequences are MNHNS and SASEGT. The CDR3 sequence is 13 residues long. The junction had 6 bases not matched to a gene; V was cut back by 6 bases and J by 7 bases. The CDR3 sequence: CASSLGTEQPQHF. As DNA, the CDR3 is TGTGCCAGCAGCCTTGGGACAGAGCAGCCCCAGCATTTT.

The chain recombines TRBV20-1 with TRBJ2-7; D is uncertain. CDR1 is DFQATT and CDR2 is SNEGSKA in the germline V gene (reference sequence). V was pared by 6 bases and J by 5 bases, with 11 bases between. This CDR3 comprises 11 residues. The CDR3 sequence is CSATRRDEQYF. The CDR3 DNA is TGCAGTGCGACGCGCCGGGACGAGCAGTACTTC.

This clone was detected once. The chain uses TRBV4-1 and TRBJ1-3; D gene unclear. The CDR3 is 15 amino acids. Germline values: CDR1 MGHRA, CDR2 YSYEKL. Trimming shortened V by 0 bases and J by 2 bases, and 8 bases separated the two germline ends. The CDR3 region is CASSQERGPGNTIYF. CDR3 nucleotide sequence: TGCGCCAGCAGCCAAGAGCGAGGGCCTGGAAACACCATATATTTT.

The chain carries TRBV6-5 and TRBJ1-2; 9 nucleotides agree with TRBD1. This CDR3 comprises 12 residues. Trimming took 6 bases from V and 10 from J; bases not matched to a gene: 6. Germline V gene lookup returns CDR1 MNHEY and CDR2 SVGAGI. In nucleotides, the CDR3 is TGTGCCAGCAGGAGGGGGACAGGGCTCTACACCTTC. It yields the protein CASRRGTGLYTF.

The V and J genes are TRBV10-3 and TRBJ2-7; no clear D. Germline lookup yields CDR1 ENHRY and CDR2 SYGVKD. The CDR3 runs to 13 residues. V was cut by 0 bases and J by 1 base, with 4 bases left in between. Written as DNA, the CDR3 is TGTGCCATCAGTGAGTCTAGTTCCTACGAGCAGTACTTC. This translates into CAISESSSYEQYF.

This chain joins TRBV2 and TRBJ1-1; D is perhaps TRBD1 (5 bases). The CDR3 loop spans 13 amino acids. V was trimmed by 6 bases and J by 5 bases, leaving 13 bases between them. The germline V gene has CDR1 SNHLY and CDR2 FYNNEI. The CDR3 DNA follows: TGTGCCAGCAGGCGACAGTTGTATACTGAAGCTTTCTTT. It codes for CASRRQLYTEAFF.

The gene calls are TRBV13 and TRBJ1-2; no reliable D call. The CDR3 extends over 14 amino acids. Between the trimmed V and J ends, which lost 0 bases and 7 bases, there was a span of 12 bases. Germline V CDR1 and CDR2: PRHDT, FYEKMQ (reference sequence). CDR3 bases: TGTGCCAGCAGCTTAGGCCGGGGTTCGGGTGGCTACACCTTC. Its translation: CASSLGRGSGGYTF.

This clone has a single count. The CDR3 DNA follows: TGTGCCAGCAGTGCCACAGGGGTAGGGGCTTTCTTT. Translated, it gives CASSATGVGAFF. V is TRBV6-1 and J is TRBJ1-1, with 7 bases identical to TRBD1. Trimming cost V 4 bases and J 11 bases; bases outside gene matches: 7. From germline, CDR1 is MNHNS and CDR2 SASEGT. CDR3 length equals 12 residues.

A note on this clone: At one of its ends the junction is not consistent with the germline gene, which may arise from a read error. V and J are TRBV5-1 and TRBJ1-4; 7 bases fit TRBD1. From germline, CDR1 is SGHRS and CDR2 YFSETQ. CDR3 length: 14 residues. Here the CDR3 reads CASSLAGQNTALIF. CDR3 bases: TGCGCCAGCAGCTTGGCGGGACAGAATACTGCGTTGATTTTT. Variable domain in full (rest from reference TRBV5-1 and TRBJ1-4): KAGVTQTPRYLIKTRGQQVTLSCSPISGHRSVSWYQQTPGQGLQFLFEYFSETQRNKGNFPGRFSGRQFSNSRSEMNVSTLELGDSALYLCASSLAGQNTALIFGSGTQLSVL.

This chain uses TRBV2 with TRBJ1-2; 8 nucleotides align to TRBD1. The J segment lost 3 bases and the V segment lost 6 bases, leaving 9 bases of the junction unmatched. The CDR3 covers 15 residues. Germline assignment: CDR1 SNHLY and CDR2 FYNNEI. The CDR3 region has the DNA TGTGCCAGCAGCCGAGACAGGGGTAGGGACTATGGCTACACCTTC. Translated, it gives CASSRDRGRDYGYTF.

The V call is TRBV6-5, the J call TRBJ1-4; no definite D call. Per the germline V gene, CDR1 is MNHEY and CDR2 is SVGAGI. V lost 7 bases to trimming and J lost 4 bases, with 10 bases between them. The CDR3 runs 13 residues. DNA of the CDR3: TGTGCCAGCAAGGTCAGCGTTAATGAAAAACTGTTTTTT. Translating it yields CASKVSVNEKLFF.

This chain connects TRBV9 to TRBJ1-1; TRBD1 is a possible D gene (6 bases). V was trimmed by 8 bases and J by 1 base, leaving 6 bases between them. The CDR3 is 11 residues long. Per germline, CDR1 SGDLS and CDR2 YYNGEE. The CDR3 here is CARGANTEAFF. Written as DNA, the CDR3 is TGTGCCAGGGGGGCGAACACTGAAGCTTTCTTT.

The chain employs TRBV25-1 and TRBJ1-2; D call uncertain. This CDR3 has 13 amino acids. Trimming took off 1 base at V and 8 bases at J, with 11 bases between the two ends. The germline gives CDR1 MGHDK, CDR2 SYGVNS. CDR3 in amino acids: CASSEFGPYGYTF. The CDR3 coding sequence is TGTGCCAGCAGTGAATTCGGTCCCTACGGCTACACCTTC.

This chain uses TRBV6-5 with TRBJ2-1; TRBD2 is a possible D gene (5 bases). CDR3 length: 12 amino acids. Germline loops: CDR1 MNHEY, CDR2 SVGAGI. Trimming removed 5 bases from V and 6 bases from J, with 8 bases in between. Written as DNA, the CDR3 is TGTGCCAGCAGTCCGGCGGGCAATGAGCAGTTCTTC. Protein product: CASSPAGNEQFF.

The chain links TRBV6-6 to TRBJ1-1, with D perhaps TRBD1 (5 bases). Germline loops: CDR1 MNHNY, CDR2 SVGAGI (reference sequence). Trimming pared 6 bases from V and 0 bases from J, leaving 17 bases between. CDR3 length: 16 amino acids. The CDR3 sequence is CASSYIPLGVNTEAFF. CDR3 DNA: TGTGCCAGCAGCTACATCCCCTTAGGGGTGAACACTGAAGCTTTCTTT.

This clone showed up just once. J is TRBJ2-1 and V is TRBV7-8, with 7 positions matching TRBD2. Germline V gives CDR1 SGHVS, CDR2 FQNEAQ. There are 12 residues in the CDR3. The V gene end was trimmed by 5 bases and the J gene end by 10 bases; junction bases not matched to a gene: 5. The DNA for the CDR3 is TGTGCCAGCAGCATCCGGGGGGTCGAGCAGTTCTTC. The encoded protein is CASSIRGVEQFF.

J is TRBJ2-7 and V is TRBV5-4; no firm D call. Trimming cost V 4 bases and J 3 bases, with 11 bases left between them. The CDR3 spans 13 residues. Germline V CDR1 and CDR2: SGHNT, YYREEE (reference sequence). The CDR3, as DNA: TGTGCCAGCAGCCGAGCCTCGATCTACGAGCAGTACTTC. Encoded protein: CASSRASIYEQYF.

The chain combines TRBV4-1 with TRBJ2-7; D perhaps matches TRBD2 (6 bases). Germline loops: CDR1 MGHRA, CDR2 YSYEKL. The CDR3 has 15 amino acids. V was clipped by 2 bases and J by 7 bases, with 18 bases between them. The CDR3 DNA sequence: TGCGCCAGCAGCCAACTCGGGGGAACGAATCGGGAGCAGTACTTC. It is translated as CASSQLGGTNREQYF.

The rearrangement links TRBV29-1 to TRBJ1-2; D is ambiguous. The CDR3 has 11 amino acids. Trimming shortened V by 3 bases and J by 7 bases, and 9 bases separated the two germline ends. Germline CDR1 is SQVTM and CDR2 is ANQGSEA. CDR3 sequence reads: CSVDGGPGYTF. The CDR3 DNA follows: TGCAGCGTTGATGGCGGTCCTGGCTACACCTTC.

The chain uses TRBV2 and TRBJ2-5; TRBD2 agrees at 8 bases. The ends lost 0 bases at V and 0 bases at J; junction bases unmatched: 9. This CDR3 comprises 18 residues. Germline V CDR1 and CDR2: SNHLY, FYNNEI. The CDR3 protein is CASSEALPRGGYQETQYF. DNA of the CDR3: TGTGCCAGCAGTGAAGCGCTTCCCCGGGGGGGGTACCAAGAGACCCAGTACTTC.

V gene TRBV5-5 combines with J gene TRBJ1-2; no clear D. Germline V lookup: CDR1 SGHKS, CDR2 YYEKEE (reference sequence). The CDR3 runs to 13 residues. V was trimmed by 0 bases and J by 4 bases, leaving 7 bases between them. The CDR3, as DNA: TGTGCCAGCAGCTTGGAGCGGCTCTATGGCTACACCTTC. The encoded protein is CASSLERLYGYTF.

The chain is built from TRBV23-1 and TRBJ2-7; 7 nucleotides line up with TRBD1. TRBV23-1 belongs to the ORF category, with a function that is uncertain. With 8 bases clipped from V and 4 bases from J, the junction kept 14 bases outside the gene matches. There are 15 residues in the CDR3. CDR3 residues: CASGPVWTGGYEQYF. The CDR3 bases are TGCGCCAGCGGTCCAGTTTGGACAGGTGGGTACGAGCAGTACTTC.

The genes are TRBV2 and TRBJ1-1; no reliable D call. Between the trimmed V and J ends, which lost 8 bases and 8 bases, there was a span of 6 bases. Per germline, CDR1 SNHLY and CDR2 FYNNEI. The CDR3 length is 9 residues. The CDR3 coding sequence is TGTGCCAGCGGAGAGGAAGCTTTCTTT. Translation gives CASGEEAFF.

This chain joins TRBV10-2 and TRBJ2-2; D unclear. Germline CDR1 WSHSY, CDR2 SAAADI. The length of the CDR3 is 13 residues. The germline V and J ends were trimmed by 6 bases and 4 bases, with 9 bases remaining between them. The CDR3 DNA sequence: TGCGCCAGCAGGATACCTATCACCGGGGAGCTGTTTTTT. This translates into CASRIPITGELFF.

This rearrangement joins TRBV7-9 to TRBJ1-5, with 7 bases aligning to TRBD1. The junction had 11 bases not matched to a gene; V was cut back by 5 bases and J by 4 bases. The CDR3 runs to 16 residues. CDR1 SEHNR and CDR2 FQNEAQ come from the germline V gene (reference sequence). CDR3 nucleotides: TGTGCCAGCAGCCGCGGGGGGCAGGGGGTAAATCAGCCCCAGCATTTT. Translation gives CASSRGGQGVNQPQHF.

CDR3 in amino acids: CASIQDRTPDQPQHF. CDR3 DNA: TGTGCCAGCATCCAGGACAGGACCCCCGATCAGCCCCAGCATTTT. The chain links TRBV6-6 to TRBJ1-5; 7 bases are a match to TRBD1. V shed 7 bases, J shed 5 bases, and the junction held 11 bases outside the gene matches. This CDR3 is 15 amino acids long. Germline CDR1 MNHNY, CDR2 SVGAGI (reference sequence).

The chain has TRBV27 and TRBJ1-2; 8 bases fit TRBD1. Trimming took 3 bases from V and 4 from J; bases not matched to a gene: 13. CDR1 and CDR2 from the germline V gene are MNHEY and SMNVEV (reference sequence). This CDR3 is built from 17 residues. The CDR3 sequence is CASSFQGASFLVYGYTF. The DNA of the CDR3 is TGTGCCAGCAGTTTCCAGGGGGCGTCTTTTTTGGTCTATGGCTACACCTTC.

The chain links TRBV28 to TRBJ1-1; D is perhaps TRBD1 (5 bases). The CDR3 loop spans 14 amino acids. Trimming cost V 3 bases and J 1 base, with 9 bases left between them. The germline gives CDR1 MDHEN, CDR2 SYDVKM. The CDR3 DNA is TGTGCCAGCAGTTTGCAGGGAACGAACACTGAAGCTTTCTTT. Its translation is CASSLQGTNTEAFF.

The chain employs TRBV7-9 and TRBJ1-6; the D gene is possibly TRBD1 (6 bases). Germline-derived CDR1 and CDR2 are SEHNR and FQNEAQ (reference sequence). The CDR3 extends over 15 amino acids. V was cut by 5 bases and J by 8 bases, with 16 bases left in between. The CDR3 here is CASSQPRGGHSPLHF. The CDR3 DNA is TGTGCCAGCAGCCAACCTAGGGGGGGGCATTCACCCCTCCACTTT. Complete variable domain (other parts from reference TRBV7-9 and TRBJ1-6): DTGVSQNPRHKITKRGQNVTFRCDPISEHNRLYWYRQTLGQGPEFLTYFQNEAQLEKSRLLSDRFSAERPKGSFSTLEIQRTEQGDSAMYLCASSQPRGGHSPLHFGNGTRLTVT.